Here is one T cell receptor beta chain with its context. Regulatory T cells were sorted from blood as CD4+ CD25-high CD127-low cells. Trimming cost V 3 bases and J 7 bases; bases outside gene matches: 3. There are 14 residues in the CDR3. CDR1 KGHSH and CDR2 LQKENI come from the germline V gene. The sample is drawn from a study of regulatory and conventional T cells in RAG deficiency. The protocol was immunoSEQ multiplex PCR, while the TCRdb copy is restricted to in-frame clones and leaves out a portion. The sample records tens of thousands of clones, 80% to 95% being singletons. The same specimen was also included in a second study, on regulatory T cells. From that paper: Amplification used 52 TRBV primers and 13 TRBJ primers.

The specimen sequenced was Tregs sorted from blood. The sequence was obtained from a human donor in good health. This sequence joins TRBV18 and TRBJ1-4, with TRBD1 matching over 9 bases. CDR3 residues: CASSPGQGGEKLFF. DNA of the CDR3: TGTGCCAGCTCACCGGGACAGGGTGGTGAAAAACTGTTTTTT.